Below, 11 T cell receptor beta chains from the same sample are listed, as sequenced in a study of patients and donors after allogeneic stem cell transplantation. One entry per CDR3 protein, called by TCRdb with MiXCR from the RT-PCR reads. The sample includes approximately 160,000 distinct CDR3 sequences, approximately 24% of them seen just once. Material: blood, either unsorted or a sorted T cell fraction (not recorded which). The receptors stem from a human donor who was either an allogeneic HSCT recipient or a stem cell or donor lymphocyte infusion donor (not recorded which). It is not recorded whose cells these are; they may come from a transplant donor.

This clonotype came up once. The chain links TRBV2 to TRBJ2-6; D call uncertain. Germline V gene data show CDR1 as SNHLY and CDR2 as FYNNEI. Trimming removed 5 bases from V and 0 bases from J, with 8 bases in between. CDR3 length: 15 amino acids. CDR3 sequence: CASSFGHSGANVLTF. The CDR3 coding sequence is TGTGCCAGCAGTTTCGGGCACTCTGGGGCCAACGTCCTGACTTTC.

V gene TRBV5-1 combines with J gene TRBJ1-3; D may be TRBD1 (5 bases). The ends were cut back, 4 bases at V and 0 bases at J, with 14 bases in the middle. Germline V gene lookup returns CDR1 SGHRS and CDR2 YFSETQ. This CDR3 is built from 16 residues. The CDR3 loop reads CASSKTVDFSGNTIYF. For the CDR3, the DNA is TGCGCCAGCAGCAAGACAGTGGACTTCTCTGGAAACACCATATATTTT.

V is TRBV20-1 and J is TRBJ1-1, with 7 bases matching TRBD1. V dropped 5 bases and J dropped 5; count of bases not matched to a gene: 17. Germline CDR1 and CDR2: DFQATT and SNEGSKA (reference sequence). The CDR3 runs to 16 residues. Here the CDR3 DNA reads TGCAGTGCTTACGGAAGATTCGACAGGGACGGGACTGAAGCTTTCTTT. This encodes CSAYGRFDRDGTEAFF.

The gene calls are TRBV5-1 and TRBJ2-5; no reliable D call. Germline CDR1 is SGHRS and CDR2 is YFSETQ. V lost 8 bases and J 3 bases, leaving 17 bases between the germline ends. This CDR3 is 14 amino acids long. Written as DNA, the CDR3 is TGCGCCAGTCGCGGACGCACCCCAGAAGAGACCCAGTACTTC. Residues: CASRGRTPEETQYF.

This clonotype was picked up one time. One end of the junction does not line up with germline, which may come from a read error. V and J are TRBV27 and TRBJ1-5, with D perhaps TRBD1 (5 bases). Germline V lookup: CDR1 MNHEY, CDR2 SMNVEV (reference sequence). CDR3 length: 14 residues. The CDR3 is CASSSWGGAQSQHF. The CDR3 DNA reads TGTGCCAGCAGTTCCTGGGGGGGTGCTCAGTCCCAGCATTTT.

The rearrangement joins TRBV18 to TRBJ1-6, with 8 nucleotides matching TRBD1. V was clipped by 2 bases and J by 9 bases; unmatched bases: 12. CDR1 and CDR2 from the germline V gene are KGHSH and LQKENI. The CDR3 sequence is 17 residues long. The CDR3 reads CASSPVTGVVGISPLHF. In nucleotides, the CDR3 is TGTGCCAGCTCACCAGTGACAGGGGTCGTGGGAATTTCACCCCTCCACTTT.

This clonotype appeared a few times. The chain carries TRBV5-6 and TRBJ1-5, with 7 positions matching TRBD1. The germline V gene has CDR1 SGHDT and CDR2 YYEEEE. The J segment lost 3 bases and the V segment lost 0 bases, leaving 6 bases of the junction unmatched. The CDR3 spans 16 residues. As DNA, the CDR3 is TGTGCCAGCAGCTTGGGCCCTGACAGGGCCAATCAGCCCCAGCATTTT. Its translation is CASSLGPDRANQPQHF.

CDR3 sequence reads: CASSLRDSGMGYGYTF. For the CDR3, the DNA is TGTGCCAGCAGCCTCCGGGACAGTGGGATGGGGTATGGCTACACCTTC. The chain combines TRBV7-2 with TRBJ1-2; 7 nucleotides align to TRBD1. V lost 5 bases and J lost 5; bases outside the gene matches: 14. CDR1 SGHTA and CDR2 FQGNSA come from the germline V gene. The CDR3 spans 16 residues.

The chain recombines TRBV12-3 or TRBV12-4 with TRBJ1-2; D unresolved. This CDR3 region has 14 residues. V was clipped by 5 bases and J by 8 bases, with 18 bases between them. In nucleotides, the CDR3 is TGTGCCAGCAGTCCCCACGGAGGGCTCAGGGGCTACACCTTC. It encodes CASSPHGGLRGYTF.

This clonotype was seen only a few times. CDR3 residues: CASSLARVSNQPQHF. The CDR3 region has the DNA TGTGCCAGCAGCTTAGCGCGGGTTAGCAATCAGCCCCAGCATTTT. V usage is TRBV7-2 and J usage is TRBJ1-5; D unclear. Trimming removed 0 bases from V and 0 bases from J, with 6 bases in between. The CDR3 runs 15 residues. Germline V lookup: CDR1 SGHTA, CDR2 FQGNSA.

The J gene is TRBJ2-5, the V gene TRBV13; D ambiguous. The germline V and J ends were trimmed by 4 bases and 5 bases, with 14 bases remaining between them. The CDR3 has 14 amino acids. Germline CDR1 PRHDT, CDR2 FYEKMQ (reference sequence). CDR3 residues: CASSSQLGSETQYF. The CDR3 DNA reads as TGTGCCAGCAGCTCCCAACTGGGGTCGGAGACCCAGTACTTC.